Shown below are 16 T cell receptor beta chains from a single sample sequenced in a study of blood T cell repertoires in COVID-19. Some clones are missing from TCRdb's copy, which holds only in-frame ones; the method was immunoSEQ multiplex PCR. The data contain approximately 260,000 clones, around 85% of them singletons. The specimen was peripheral blood. The receptors were sampled from a woman aged 40-49 years with active or convalescent COVID-19.

J is TRBJ2-7 and V is TRBV7-9; the D is unclear. V was trimmed by 0 bases and J by 0 bases, leaving 6 bases between them. Germline CDR1 reads SEHNR; CDR2 reads FQNEAQ (reference sequence). The CDR3 covers 14 residues. This CDR3 reads CASSLALSSYEQYF. The CDR3 nucleotides are TGTGCCAGCAGCTTAGCGCTGAGCTCCTACGAGCAGTACTTC.

A note on this clone: This sample includes further DNA sequences coding for the same CDR3. The chain is built from TRBV5-4 and TRBJ2-2; TRBD2 matches 9 bases. Trimming at V came to 0 bases and at J to 4 bases, leaving 4 bases not matched to a gene. The CDR3 length is 16 residues. Germline V gene sequence: CDR1 SGHNT, CDR2 YYREEE (reference sequence). CDR3 in amino acids: CASSLARGGGTGELFF. The CDR3 DNA is TGTGCCAGCAGCTTGGCGCGGGGGGGAGGCACCGGGGAGCTGTTTTTT. The whole variable domain, remainder taken from reference TRBV5-4 and TRBJ2-2, is ETGVTQSPTHLIKTRGQQVTLRCSSQSGHNTVSWYQQALGQGPQFIFQYYREEENGRGNFPPRFSGLQFPNYSSELNVNALELDDSALYLCASSLARGGGTGELFFGEGSRLTVL.

The V and J genes are TRBV10-3 and TRBJ1-2, with TRBD1 identical over 9 bases. The trim removed 11 bases at V and 4 bases at J, leaving 8 bases unmatched. Germline V gives CDR1 ENHRY, CDR2 SYGVKD. The CDR3 is 13 amino acids. DNA for the CDR3: TGTGCCTCCGCACAGGGGGCCAGCTATGGCTACACCTTC. This gives the protein CASAQGASYGYTF.

This clone was detected a few times. The chain is built from TRBV5-1 and TRBJ1-3, with D perhaps matching TRBD1 (6 bases). This CDR3 comprises 14 residues. With 4 bases removed from V and 0 bases from J, the gap between germline ends came to 8 bases. The germline gives CDR1 SGHRS, CDR2 YFSETQ. CDR3 in DNA: TGCGCCAGCAGCGGACAGAGCTCTGGAAACACCATATATTTT. This translates into CASSGQSSGNTIYF.

The rearrangement links TRBV19 to TRBJ2-2; no definite D call. The CDR3 consists of 14 residues. Per germline, CDR1 LNHDA and CDR2 SQIVND (reference sequence). Trimming shortened V by 5 bases and J by 6 bases, and 13 bases separated the two germline ends. As DNA, the CDR3 is TGTGCCAGTAGTCCCCGCCGGGTTCCCGGGGAGCTGTTTTTT. Translating it yields CASSPRRVPGELFF.

The chain recombines TRBV9 with TRBJ2-7; weak D call: TRBD1 (6 bases). Germline V gene lookup returns CDR1 SGDLS and CDR2 YYNGEE. Trimming pared 0 bases from V and 2 bases from J, leaving 9 bases between. The CDR3 contains 14 residues. Here the CDR3 reads CASSVEGGPYEQYF. The CDR3 DNA is TGTGCCAGCAGCGTAGAAGGGGGACCCTACGAGCAGTACTTC.

CDR3 region: CASRYRDGNQPQHF. CDR3 nucleotides: TGTGCCAGTAGGTACAGGGATGGCAATCAGCCCCAGCATTTT. V and J are TRBV19 and TRBJ1-5, with a weak D call TRBD1 (6 bases). Germline CDR1 LNHDA, CDR2 SQIVND (reference sequence). Trimming removed 6 bases from V and 2 bases from J, with 11 bases in between. This CDR3 has 14 residues.

The V gene is TRBV7-9, the J gene TRBJ1-2; D perhaps matches TRBD1 (5 bases). This CDR3 has 16 residues. Germline assignment: CDR1 SEHNR and CDR2 FQNEAQ (reference sequence). Trimming pared 2 bases from V and 7 bases from J, leaving 20 bases between. CDR3 loop: CASSLSNQGGPTGYTF. CDR3 DNA sequence: TGTGCCAGCAGCTTATCCAATCAGGGAGGGCCCACTGGCTACACCTTC.

CDR3 amino acids: CASSLSRTGELFF. The CDR3 bases are TGTGCCAGCAGCTTGTCCCGCACCGGGGAGCTGTTTTTT. The chain employs TRBV5-4 and TRBJ2-2; D gene unclear. The germline gives CDR1 SGHNT, CDR2 YYREEE (reference sequence). Trimming took off 1 base at V and 4 bases at J, with 5 bases between the two ends. CDR3 length equals 13 residues.

The J gene is TRBJ1-2, the V gene TRBV7-3; TRBD1 might be the D (5 bases). The V gene lost 2 bases and the J gene lost 4 bases, with 8 bases spanning the gap. Per germline, CDR1 SGHTA and CDR2 FQGTGA. The CDR3 covers 13 residues. The CDR3 spells CASSLEGLYGYTF. CDR3 nucleotides: TGTGCCAGCAGCTTAGAGGGACTCTATGGCTACACCTTC.

This chain links TRBV5-1 with TRBJ1-1, with TRBD1 as a possible D gene (5 bases). The germline V gene encodes CDR1 SGHRS and CDR2 YFSETQ. The V end was cut by 8 bases, the J end by 4 bases, with 18 bases between. This CDR3 has 14 amino acids. CDR3 sequence (DNA): TGCGCCAGTCGATACGGCGGGGGAGGCACTGAAGCTTTCTTT. It encodes CASRYGGGGTEAFF. The variable domain in full, with the rest retrieved from reference TRBV5-1 and TRBJ1-1, is KAGVTQTPRYLIKTRGQQVTLSCSPISGHRSVSWYQQTPGQGLQFLFEYFSETQRNKGNFPGRFSGRQFSNSRSEMNVSTLELGDSALYLCASRYGGGGTEAFFGQGTRLTVV.

The chain couples TRBV11-1 to TRBJ2-3; D ambiguous. This CDR3 has 12 amino acids. V gave up 0 bases and J gave up 10 bases, with 8 bases separating them. CDR1 and CDR2 (germline): SGHAT, FQDESV (reference sequence). DNA for the CDR3: TGTGCCAGCAGCTTAGCGCCCCGGTCGCAGTATTTT. Residues: CASSLAPRSQYF.

This clone was picked up many times. The sample contains more than one DNA sequence encoding this CDR3. The J gene is TRBJ1-5, the V gene TRBV29-1, with D hard to call. The CDR3 spans 13 residues. Trimming removed 4 bases from V and 0 bases from J, with 7 bases in between. Germline CDR1 is SQVTM and CDR2 is ANQGSEA. CDR3 region: CSVGGYSNQPQHF. CDR3 in DNA: TGCAGCGTTGGAGGGTATAGCAATCAGCCCCAGCATTTT.

The genes are TRBV5-1 and TRBJ1-3; 7 bases are a match to TRBD1. Germline CDR1 and CDR2: SGHRS and YFSETQ. The CDR3 is 16 residues long. Germline trimming cut 2 bases from V and 0 bases from J; bases unmatched to any gene: 5. In DNA form, the CDR3 reads TGCGCCAGCAGCTTCCAGGGACAGCACTCTGGAAACACCATATATTTT. It yields the protein CASSFQGQHSGNTIYF.

The chain is built from TRBV30 and TRBJ1-1, with a tentative D call TRBD1 (6 bases). The CDR3 extends over 13 amino acids. Trimming left V 0 bases short and J 3 bases short, with 8 bases between. The germline V gene encodes CDR1 GTSNPN and CDR2 SVGIG (reference sequence). CDR3 residues: CAWSVGGDTEAFF. CDR3 nucleotide sequence: TGTGCCTGGAGTGTAGGGGGTGACACTGAAGCTTTCTTT.

CDR3 nucleotide sequence: TGCGCCAGCAGCTTGGGGCTAGCGGGGGGAAACCAAGAGACCCAGTACTTC. It yields the protein CASSLGLAGGNQETQYF. The chain is built from TRBV5-1 and TRBJ2-5, with 11 bases lining up with TRBD2. The CDR3 consists of 17 residues. The V gene's germline CDR1 is SGHRS and CDR2 YFSETQ. The J segment lost 0 bases and the V segment lost 0 bases, leaving 4 bases of the junction unmatched.